The clone carrying this TCR beta chain has at least ten counts. In the original workflow: Amplification of reference gene primers provided the estimated nucleated cell counts. Sequencing used immunoSEQ multiplex PCR; TCRdb keeps in-frame clones, though not all of them. D and trimming come from the DNA, and the V and J calls and clone size come from that table. The sample holds more than 200,000 clones, approximately 80% seen once. V lost 0 bases and J lost 7, with 11 bases in between. The CDR3 is made up of 14 amino acids. CDR1 is SGHRS and CDR2 is YFSETQ in the germline V gene. This sample was taken from a study of blood T cell repertoires in COVID-19. Overall study: There were acute and convalescent COVID-19 samples, and they came from the United States, Italy and Spain.

The specimen sequenced was peripheral blood. This clonotype was obtained from a man aged 35 to 55 with acute or convalescent COVID-19. This chain joins TRBV5-1 and TRBJ2-1; D is uncertain. DNA of the CDR3: TGCGCCAGCAGCTTGGCCACCCGGAGTAATGAGCAGTTCTTC. Protein product: CASSLATRSNEQFF.